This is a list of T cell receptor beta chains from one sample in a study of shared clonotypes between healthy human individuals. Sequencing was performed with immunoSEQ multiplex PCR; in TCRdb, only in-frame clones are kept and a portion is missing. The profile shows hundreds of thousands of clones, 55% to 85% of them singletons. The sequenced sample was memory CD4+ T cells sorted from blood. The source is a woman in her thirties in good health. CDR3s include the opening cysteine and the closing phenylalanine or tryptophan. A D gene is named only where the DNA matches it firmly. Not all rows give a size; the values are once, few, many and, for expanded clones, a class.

TGCGCCAGCAGTGGGACTACGCAAGAGACCCAGTACTTC	CASSGTTQETQYF	-	TRBV10-2	TRBJ2-5	-
TGTGCCAGTCGGATGGGACACGATACCTACGAGCAGTACTTC	CASRMGHDTYEQYF	-	TRBV6-1	TRBJ2-7	-
TGTGCCAGCAAGTTTTTGGACAGCCGGGAGCAGTACTTC	CASKFLDSREQYF	-	TRBV6-5	TRBJ2-7	-
TGTGCCAGCAGTTACCCCATTGGTATCGGGAACACTGAAGCTTTCTTT	CASSYPIGIGNTEAFF	-	TRBV6-6	TRBJ1-1	-
TGCGCCAGCAGCCCTTTGACAGGGGGTAATGAAAAACTGTTTTTT	CASSPLTGGNEKLFF	-	TRBV5-1	TRBJ1-4	TRBD1
TGCGCCAGCAGCGGACTCCCTCTAGCGGGAGCGTTGGTAGGCACAGATACGCAGTATTTT	CASSGLPLAGALVGTDTQYF	once	TRBV5-1	TRBJ2-3	TRBD2
TGTGCCAGCAGTAGACAGGGTTTGGACTATGGCTACACCTTC	CASSRQGLDYGYTF	-	TRBV6-1	TRBJ1-2	TRBD1
TGTGCCAGCATGTCGCCGGTCTACGAGCAGTACTTC	CASMSPVYEQYF	-	TRBV28	TRBJ2-7	-
TGTGCCAGCAGTTTATATGGGGGGTCATCCTACGAGCAGTACTTC	CASSLYGGSSYEQYF	-	TRBV28	TRBJ2-7	-
TGCGCCAGCAGCTTGAGAGACACACAAGAGACCCAGTACTTC	CASSLRDTQETQYF	few	TRBV5-1	TRBJ2-5	-
TGTGCCAGCTCACCGGGGAGAAGAAACGGCGGGGAGCTGTTTTTT	CASSPGRRNGGELFF	-	TRBV18	TRBJ2-2	-
TGCGCCAGCAGCCACGGAGCGGGAGGGCCGATAGATACGCAGTATTTT	CASSHGAGGPIDTQYF	-	TRBV4-1	TRBJ2-3	TRBD2
TGTGCCAGCAGTGAGGCGGGCAGGTCTAATGAAAAACTGTTTTTT	CASSEAGRSNEKLFF	few	TRBV25-1	TRBJ1-4	-
TGTGCCAGCAGTCCCCAGGGTGGCGAAAAACTGTTTTTT	CASSPQGGEKLFF	-	TRBV2	TRBJ1-4	-
TGTGCCAGCAGCAAAGTCTGGACAGGCCCTTTGGAGCAGTACTTC	CASSKVWTGPLEQYF	few	TRBV21-1	TRBJ2-7	-
TGTGCCAGCAGCCATAACAGGGGGCGTCAAGATACGCAGTATTTT	CASSHNRGRQDTQYF	-	TRBV14	TRBJ2-3	TRBD1
TGCAGCGTTGAGACTCAACTCTACAATGAGCAGTTCTTC	CSVETQLYNEQFF	-	TRBV29-1	TRBJ2-1	-
TGTGCCAGCAGCTTGGGACTAACGAACACCGGGGAGCTGTTTTTT	CASSLGLTNTGELFF	-	TRBV5-4	TRBJ2-2	-
TGTGCCACCAGCAGAGCCGGGAGGTCCTCCTACGAGCAGTACTTC	CATSRAGRSSYEQYF	many	TRBV15	TRBJ2-7	TRBD2
TGTGCCAGCTCACAACAGGGGCCCCCCTACGAGCAGTACTTC	CASSQQGPPYEQYF	-	TRBV18	TRBJ2-7	TRBD1
TGTGCCAGCTCACCAACAGGTCCAGATACGCAGTATTTT	CASSPTGPDTQYF	-	TRBV18	TRBJ2-3	-
TGCGCCAGCAGTCAATATACCCGGTCTCCGGACGGAAACACTGAAGCTTTCTTT	CASSQYTRSPDGNTEAFF	-	TRBV23-1	TRBJ1-1	-
TGTGCCATTCGGCACGAGCAGTACTTC	CAIRHEQYF	-	TRBV4-2	TRBJ2-7	-
TGTGCCAGCAGTGAAGCGACCCGGGGTAACTATGGCTACACCTTC	CASSEATRGNYGYTF	-	TRBV2	TRBJ1-2	-
TGTGCCAGCAGTGAAGAACAGGGGGCGCCCATTCAGCCCCAGCATTTT	CASSEEQGAPIQPQHF	-	TRBV2	TRBJ1-5	TRBD1
TGTGCCAGCAGTGGGTCGCCCTACTCTGGGGCCAACGTCCTGACTTTC	CASSGSPYSGANVLTF	many	TRBV2	TRBJ2-6	-
TGTGCCAGCAGTATGGACAGGGAGAACTATGGCTACACCTTC	CASSMDRENYGYTF	-	TRBV2	TRBJ1-2	TRBD1
TGTGCCAGCAGCATCGGACGGACCTACTTTGACACTGAAGCTTTCTTT	CASSIGRTYFDTEAFF	few	TRBV28	TRBJ1-1	-
TGTGCCAGCAGCTTGGACTACTACACCGGGGAGCTGTTTTTT	CASSLDYYTGELFF	-	TRBV7-3	TRBJ2-2	-
TGCGCCAGCCGGGGGCGGGAGGCCCACACCGGGGAGCTGTTTTTT	CASRGREAHTGELFF	-	TRBV5-1	TRBJ2-2	TRBD2
TGTGCCAGCAGTGAGCCGGACAGGTTCGCCGGGGAGCTGTTTTTT	CASSEPDRFAGELFF	few	TRBV25-1	TRBJ2-2	TRBD1
TGTGCCAGCAGCTTATTCAGCGGGAGGTGGGAGGAGCAGTTCTTC	CASSLFSGRWEEQFF	-	TRBV7-3	TRBJ2-1	TRBD2
TGTGCCAGCAGTTTAATGGTGCCCCTCTACGAGCAGTACTTC	CASSLMVPLYEQYF	-	TRBV28	TRBJ2-7	-
TGTGCCAGCAGTGTAAGAATCCGGGACCGGGCCCTCGGGCAGTACTTC	CASSVRIRDRALGQYF	-	TRBV11-3	TRBJ2-7	-
TGTGCCAGCAGGGACCAGGGGCGCACCCTTAACTATGGCTACACCTTC	CASRDQGRTLNYGYTF	once	TRBV28	TRBJ1-2	-
TGCGCCAGCAGCCAAACAGGCCGATTGGGCTACGAGCAGTACTTC	CASSQTGRLGYEQYF	few	TRBV4-1	TRBJ2-7	-
TGTGCCTGGAGTGTTGTGTCCTCTGGCTACACCTTC	CAWSVVSSGYTF	-	TRBV30	TRBJ1-2	-
TGTGCCAGCAGTTCCCAACTAGCGGGAGAATCCTACGAGCAGTACTTC	CASSSQLAGESYEQYF	-	TRBV6-6	TRBJ2-7	TRBD2
TGTGCCAGCAGCCAAGATCGGACAGACCGGGGGAACACCATATATTTT	CASSQDRTDRGNTIYF	-	TRBV4-2	TRBJ1-3	-